This entry lists 5 T cell receptor beta chains sequenced from one sample in a study of PD-1 blockade in mismatch repair-deficient tumors. TCRdb keeps only in-frame clones here, not all; method: immunoSEQ multiplex PCR. The sample has some 84,000 clones, roughly 80% seen once. This specimen was peripheral blood, taken 12 weeks after starting pembrolizumab. The receptors were gathered from an adult with mismatch repair-deficient cancer.

The chain uses TRBV19 and TRBJ2-5, with D possibly matching TRBD1 (5 bases). Germline CDR1 LNHDA, CDR2 SQIVND (reference sequence). The CDR3 runs 13 residues. V shed 10 bases and J shed 2 bases, with 14 bases lying between them. CDR3 residues: CATNPQGQETQYF. The CDR3 DNA reads as TGTGCCACCAACCCCCAGGGACAAGAGACCCAGTACTTC. The entire variable domain, with the rest obtained from reference TRBV19 and TRBJ2-5, is as follows: DGGITQSPKYLFRKEGQNVTLSCEQNLNHDAMYWYRQDPGQGLRLIYYSQIVNDFQKGDIAEGYSVSREKKESFPLTVTSAQKNPTAFYLCATNPQGQETQYFGPGTRLLVL.

This chain connects TRBV11-1 to TRBJ2-7; D gene uncertain. This CDR3 is built from 15 residues. Trimming removed 1 base from V and 5 bases from J, with 15 bases in between. The germline V gene encodes CDR1 SGHAT and CDR2 FQDESV (reference sequence). CDR3: CASSLGLGMIHEQYF. In DNA, the CDR3 is TGTGCCAGCAGCTTAGGTTTGGGGATGATCCACGAGCAGTACTTC.

This chain joins TRBV27 and TRBJ2-7, with no clear D. Per germline, CDR1 MNHEY and CDR2 SMNVEV (reference sequence). Trimming stripped 5 bases from V and 5 bases from J, with 19 bases between. CDR3 size: 15 residues. CDR3 in amino acids: CASSPPTWGFDEQYF. The CDR3 DNA reads as TGTGCCAGCAGTCCTCCGACTTGGGGTTTCGACGAGCAGTACTTC.

The chain carries TRBV19 and TRBJ2-7, with TRBD1 identical over 8 bases. With 5 bases clipped from V and 2 bases from J, the junction kept 8 bases outside the gene matches. The CDR3 covers 15 residues. The germline V gene encodes CDR1 LNHDA and CDR2 SQIVND (reference sequence). CDR3 nucleotides: TGTGCCAGTAGTCCAGGACAGGGTGTAACCTACGAGCAGTACTTC. Protein sequence: CASSPGQGVTYEQYF. The whole variable domain, remainder taken from reference TRBV19 and TRBJ2-7, is DGGITQSPKYLFRKEGQNVTLSCEQNLNHDAMYWYRQDPGQGLRLIYYSQIVNDFQKGDIAEGYSVSREKKESFPLTVTSAQKNPTAFYLCASSPGQGVTYEQYFGPGTRLTVT.

This clone was observed once. The chain joins TRBV6-6 to TRBJ2-6; D is possibly TRBD1 (6 bases). Germline lookup yields CDR1 MNHNY and CDR2 SVGAGI (reference sequence). The CDR3 totals 15 residues. The V end lost 6 bases, the J end lost 6 bases, and 15 bases lay between the germline ends. CDR3 DNA sequence: TGTGCCAGCAGCACAGGGCCTCTAGAGGCCAACGTCCTGACTTTC. It translates to CASSTGPLEANVLTF.